This TCR beta chain was recovered during a study of radiotherapy plus CTLA-4 blockade in lung cancer. Using immunoSEQ multiplex PCR, the repertoire was profiled, and TCRdb retains in-frame clones only, with some absent. The table has 51,000 or so clones, 65% to 85% seen once. The CDR3 totals 14 residues. V lost 0 bases and J lost 5, with 8 bases in between. Germline V gene lookup returns CDR1 SGHAT and CDR2 FQNNGV. The gene calls are TRBV11-2 and TRBJ2-1, with D hard to call. The sequencing here drew on peripheral blood, taken from a patient treated with radiotherapy plus ipilimumab. This sequence was found in a human donor with non-small cell lung cancer who had stable disease on radiotherapy plus ipilimumab. CDR3: CASSLDGRDNEQFF. In DNA form, the CDR3 reads TGTGCCAGCAGCTTAGATGGGCGCGACAATGAGCAGTTCTTC.